One sample yielded the 27 T cell receptor beta chains listed below, sequenced in a study of blood T cell repertoires in COVID-19. Assay used: immunoSEQ multiplex PCR; TCRdb lists only in-frame clones, some missing. The sample holds roughly 240,000 clones, about nine tenths seen once. Sample: PBMCs or T cells enriched from blood (not recorded which). The receptors derive from a woman under 40 with acute COVID-19.

The table lists this clone with a few counts. In DNA form, the CDR3 reads TGTGCCATCAGTGAACGGTTCACTGAAGCTTTCTTT. Translated, it gives CAISERFTEAFF. The chain joins TRBV10-3 to TRBJ1-1; D not resolved. With 3 bases removed from V and 4 bases from J, the gap between germline ends came to 6 bases. In germline, CDR1 is ENHRY, CDR2 SYGVKD. The length of the CDR3 is 12 residues.

The gene calls are TRBV5-4 and TRBJ1-2; D call uncertain. This CDR3 contains 14 residues. The V and J ends lost 0 bases and 4 bases respectively, with 10 bases between them. CDR1 is SGHNT and CDR2 is YYREEE in the germline V gene (reference sequence). For the CDR3, the DNA is TGTGCCAGCAGCTTGGCTGGAGATAGCTATGGCTACACCTTC. Translated, it gives CASSLAGDSYGYTF.

This rearrangement joins TRBV5-1 to TRBJ1-2; D perhaps matches TRBD1 (6 bases). The CDR3 consists of 14 residues. The V and J ends lost 4 bases and 5 bases respectively, with 15 bases between them. Germline-derived CDR1 and CDR2 are SGHRS and YFSETQ. This chain's CDR3 is CASSPATTGYGYTF. CDR3 DNA: TGCGCCAGCAGCCCAGCGACCACAGGGTATGGCTACACCTTC. Variable domain in full (rest from reference TRBV5-1 and TRBJ1-2): KAGVTQTPRYLIKTRGQQVTLSCSPISGHRSVSWYQQTPGQGLQFLFEYFSETQRNKGNFPGRFSGRQFSNSRSEMNVSTLELGDSALYLCASSPATTGYGYTFGSGTRLTVV.

V and J are TRBV30 and TRBJ1-5; tentatively, D is TRBD1 (5 bases). The V end was cut by 3 bases, the J end by 6 bases, with 12 bases between. The CDR3 extends over 13 amino acids. In germline, CDR1 is GTSNPN, CDR2 SVGIG (reference sequence). CDR3 amino acids: CAWSAGYTQPQHF. The CDR3 nucleotides are TGTGCCTGGAGCGCAGGGTATACTCAGCCCCAGCATTTT.

The sample holds one count of this clone. The chain joins TRBV5-4 to TRBJ2-5; 12 nucleotides match TRBD2. From germline, CDR1 is SGHNT and CDR2 YYREEE (reference sequence). This CDR3 contains 16 residues. The ends lost 1 base at V and 3 bases at J; junction bases unmatched: 4. The CDR3 sequence: CASSLQLAGGKETQYF. Written as DNA, the CDR3 is TGTGCCAGCAGCTTGCAACTAGCGGGAGGTAAAGAGACCCAGTACTTC. The full variable domain, its missing parts supplied by reference TRBV5-4 and TRBJ2-5, is ETGVTQSPTHLIKTRGQQVTLRCSSQSGHNTVSWYQQALGQGPQFIFQYYREEENGRGNFPPRFSGLQFPNYSSELNVNALELDDSALYLCASSLQLAGGKETQYFGPGTRLLVL.

The CDR3 region is CASSFGSSGGLRSYTGELFF. DNA for the CDR3: TGTGCCAGCAGCTTCGGATCTAGCGGGGGGCTCCGGTCGTACACCGGGGAGCTGTTTTTT. This chain joins TRBV13 and TRBJ2-2; 11 bases align to TRBD2. The CDR3 runs to 20 residues. V shed 3 bases, J shed 3 bases, and the junction held 15 bases outside the gene matches. The germline V gene encodes CDR1 PRHDT and CDR2 FYEKMQ (reference sequence).

The rearrangement links TRBV19 to TRBJ1-1; D gene unclear. The CDR3 totals 14 residues. Germline assignment: CDR1 LNHDA and CDR2 SQIVND (reference sequence). Trimming shortened V by 6 bases and J by 5 bases, and 16 bases separated the two germline ends. The CDR3 coding sequence is TGTGCCAGTAGGTTGGAGGAGGTGGGGACTGAAGCTTTCTTT. Amino acids: CASRLEEVGTEAFF.

The genes are TRBV25-1 and TRBJ2-3; 12 bases are a match to TRBD2. The CDR3 runs 18 residues. Germline CDR1 is MGHDK and CDR2 is SYGVNS. The ends lost 7 bases at V and 3 bases at J; junction bases unmatched: 14. CDR3 sequence reads: CASTTPASGGAGTDTQYF. In DNA, the CDR3 is TGTGCCAGCACTACTCCTGCTAGCGGGGGGGCCGGAACAGATACGCAGTATTTT.

The rearrangement uses TRBV9 and TRBJ2-4; 8 bases are a match to TRBD1. Germline values: CDR1 SGDLS, CDR2 YYNGEE. The V and J ends lost 2 bases and 6 bases, in that order; junction bases with no gene match: 1. The CDR3 has 13 residues. CDR3 DNA sequence: TGTGCCAGCAGCGTCGGGACAGGAAACATTCAGTACTTC. Its translation is CASSVGTGNIQYF.

J is TRBJ1-1 and V is TRBV12-3 or TRBV12-4, with 7 bases identical to TRBD1. This CDR3 region has 13 residues. The trim removed 5 bases at V and 5 bases at J, leaving 5 bases unmatched. This CDR3 is CASSDRARTEAFF. CDR3 bases: TGTGCCAGCAGTGACAGGGCACGGACTGAAGCTTTCTTT.

This chain links TRBV10-3 with TRBJ1-1; 8 bases agree with TRBD1. V was pared by 10 bases and J by 1 base, with 8 bases of the junction left unmatched. This CDR3 is built from 14 residues. Germline lookup yields CDR1 ENHRY and CDR2 SYGVKD. The CDR3: CASGQGARNTEAFF. CDR3 sequence (DNA): TGTGCCAGTGGGCAGGGGGCGCGGAACACTGAAGCTTTCTTT.

The CDR3 nucleotides are TGTGCCATCAGTGAGTCGTTAGGACAGGACGATGAGCAGTTCTTC. Its protein product is CAISESLGQDDEQFF. This chain connects TRBV10-3 to TRBJ2-1, with 7 positions matching TRBD1. The V gene's germline CDR1 is ENHRY and CDR2 SYGVKD. The CDR3 is 15 residues long. Losses at the gene ends were 0 bases for V and 8 bases for J; bases not matched to a gene: 7.

The chain couples TRBV13 to TRBJ2-1, with TRBD2 as a possible D gene (5 bases). V shed 4 bases and J shed 6 bases, with 28 bases lying between them. Germline CDR1 and CDR2: PRHDT and FYEKMQ (reference sequence). The CDR3 totals 19 residues. CDR3 region: CASSSVRILGLMVGNEQFF. DNA for the CDR3: TGTGCCAGCAGCTCAGTGCGAATACTAGGTTTAATGGTCGGCAATGAGCAGTTCTTC.

The chain carries TRBV19 and TRBJ2-7; TRBD1 aligns across 9 bases. Trimming cost V 4 bases and J 3 bases; bases outside gene matches: 10. The CDR3 extends over 16 amino acids. Germline-derived CDR1 and CDR2 are LNHDA and SQIVND (reference sequence). The CDR3 sequence is CASSTRQGEFDYEQYF. In nucleotides, the CDR3 is TGTGCCAGTAGTACCCGACAGGGGGAATTTGACTACGAGCAGTACTTC.

This clone was picked up one time. The chain links TRBV5-1 to TRBJ1-2, with 7 nucleotides matching TRBD1. From germline, CDR1 is SGHRS and CDR2 YFSETQ. After removal of 2 bases from V and 3 bases from J, the junction contained 13 bases not matched to a gene. This CDR3 comprises 17 residues. CDR3 nucleotide sequence: TGCGCCAGCAGCTTCCTATCATCGACAGGGCTTCACTATGGCTACACCTTC. This sequence encodes CASSFLSSTGLHYGYTF. The full variable domain, in which reference TRBV5-1 and TRBJ1-2 provide the parts outside the CDR3, is KAGVTQTPRYLIKTRGQQVTLSCSPISGHRSVSWYQQTPGQGLQFLFEYFSETQRNKGNFPGRFSGRQFSNSRSEMNVSTLELGDSALYLCASSFLSSTGLHYGYTFGSGTRLTVV.

The genes are TRBV19 and TRBJ2-2; 7 bases agree with TRBD1. CDR1 is LNHDA, CDR2 SQIVND, per germline (reference sequence). This CDR3 has 13 amino acids. V lost 6 bases to trimming and J lost 6 bases; unmatched junction nucleotides: 4. CDR3: CASSLQGSGELFF. Here the CDR3 DNA reads TGTGCCAGTAGCTTACAGGGGTCCGGGGAGCTGTTTTTT.

This chain links TRBV19 with TRBJ1-1, with D possibly being TRBD1 (5 bases). The length of the CDR3 is 10 residues. Trimming took 10 bases from V and 7 from J, leaving 10 bases between them. CDR1 and CDR2 (germline): LNHDA, SQIVND (reference sequence). The CDR3 sequence: CATGHFEAFF. In DNA, the CDR3 is TGTGCCACAGGACACTTTGAAGCTTTCTTT.

The V call is TRBV5-1, the J call TRBJ2-2, with D hard to call. The CDR3 contains 14 residues. The V end lost 5 bases, the J end lost 0 bases, and 8 bases lay between the germline ends. CDR1 is SGHRS, CDR2 YFSETQ, per germline. CDR3 loop: CASSGSPNTGELFF. The CDR3 DNA follows: TGCGCCAGCAGTGGTAGTCCGAACACCGGGGAGCTGTTTTTT. The variable domain in full, completed from reference TRBV5-1 and TRBJ2-2, reads KAGVTQTPRYLIKTRGQQVTLSCSPISGHRSVSWYQQTPGQGLQFLFEYFSETQRNKGNFPGRFSGRQFSNSRSEMNVSTLELGDSALYLCASSGSPNTGELFFGEGSRLTVL.

This chain joins TRBV9 and TRBJ2-1; tentatively, D is TRBD2 (7 bases). The V and J ends lost 0 bases and 2 bases respectively, with 15 bases between them. The CDR3 contains 17 residues. Germline V gives CDR1 SGDLS, CDR2 YYNGEE. The CDR3 reads CASSVDGGRTAYNEQFF. CDR3 DNA: TGTGCCAGCAGCGTAGACGGGGGGAGGACAGCCTACAATGAGCAGTTCTTC.

The V call is TRBV5-4, the J call TRBJ2-5; 10 bases fit TRBD2. Germline CDR1 reads SGHNT; CDR2 reads YYREEE (reference sequence). CDR3 length: 14 amino acids. Unmatched junction bases numbered 3, after V lost 4 bases and J lost 3 bases. CDR3 residues: CASSAGLAEETQYF. CDR3 in DNA: TGTGCCAGCAGCGCAGGACTAGCGGAAGAGACCCAGTACTTC.

This chain uses TRBV12-5 with TRBJ2-3; 12 positions match TRBD2. CDR3 length: 15 amino acids. From germline, CDR1 is LGHNT and CDR2 FRNRAP. V dropped 6 bases and J dropped 3; count of bases not matched to a gene: 4. CDR3 loop: CASGAGLAGTDTQYF. CDR3 sequence (DNA): TGTGCTAGTGGGGCTGGACTAGCGGGGACAGATACGCAGTATTTT.

This rearrangement joins TRBV19 to TRBJ1-1; 8 nucleotides line up with TRBD1. The CDR3 contains 14 residues. V was clipped by 6 bases and J by 4 bases; unmatched bases: 7. CDR1 is LNHDA and CDR2 is SQIVND in the germline V gene (reference sequence). CDR3 DNA sequence: TGTGCCAGTAGGAACCAGGGGGCGTCCACTGAAGCTTTCTTT. Protein: CASRNQGASTEAFF.

The chain carries TRBV27 and TRBJ2-1; 12 positions agree with TRBD2. CDR1 is MNHEY, CDR2 SMNVEV, per germline (reference sequence). The CDR3 covers 15 residues. V lost 10 bases, J lost 4 bases, and 8 bases stayed unmatched. CDR3 amino acids: CAISSSGGGYNEQFF. CDR3 nucleotides: TGTGCCATCTCGTCTAGCGGGGGGGGATACAATGAGCAGTTCTTC.

The rearrangement links TRBV19 to TRBJ2-2, with TRBD1 matching over 8 bases. V lost 7 bases to trimming and J lost 4 bases; unmatched junction nucleotides: 8. The CDR3 totals 15 residues. Looked up from germline, CDR1 is LNHDA and CDR2 is SQIVND (reference sequence). The CDR3 DNA is TGTGCCAGTACCGACAGGGGCGCGAGCACCGGGGAGCTGTTTTTT. It is translated as CASTDRGASTGELFF.

This chain joins TRBV30 and TRBJ1-2, with D perhaps TRBD1 (5 bases). The CDR3 is made up of 13 amino acids. Trimming left V 0 bases short and J 4 bases short, with 9 bases between. Germline V gene lookup returns CDR1 GTSNPN and CDR2 SVGIG (reference sequence). CDR3 in amino acids: CAWSVGGSYGYTF. In DNA form, the CDR3 reads TGTGCCTGGAGTGTGGGGGGATCCTATGGCTACACCTTC.

J is TRBJ2-1 and V is TRBV20-1, with 7 nucleotides matching TRBD2. This CDR3 is built from 13 residues. Unmatched junction bases numbered 7, after V lost 3 bases and J lost 8 bases. Germline loops: CDR1 DFQATT, CDR2 SNEGSKA (reference sequence). CDR3 protein: CSASWAGVDEQFF. CDR3 coding DNA: TGCAGTGCTAGTTGGGCGGGGGTGGATGAGCAGTTCTTC.

This clone has just one count. The chain is built from TRBV11-2 and TRBJ1-6; possibly TRBD1 for D (6 bases). Germline V gene data show CDR1 as SGHAT and CDR2 as FQNNGV. Trimming shortened V by 2 bases and J by 0 bases, and 11 bases separated the two germline ends. The CDR3 is 17 residues long. The CDR3 DNA sequence: TGTGCCAGCAGCTTACAGGGGTTGAGCTCCTATAATTCACCCCTCCACTTT. Protein sequence: CASSLQGLSSYNSPLHF.